This T cell receptor beta chain was found in a study of tumor-infiltrating lymphocytes in primary liver carcinoma. Findings and caveats of the study: Tumor-adjacent and tumor-blood pairs showed less overlap than tumor region pairs.

As regards this clonotype: Antigen unknown.

The length of the CDR3 is 15 residues. Looked up from germline, CDR1 is SGHRS and CDR2 is YFSETQ. The germline V and J ends were trimmed by 4 bases and 2 bases, with 13 bases remaining between them. Bulk tissue was left unsorted, and RNA and DNA were co-extracted from approximately 20-30 mg of it. Treatment-naive at the time, the patients had chronic HBV infection. Total RNA amounting to 500 ng was the source from which TCR beta cDNA was made with a constant-region primer. A slightly modified ARM-PCR protocol with three nested multiplex PCR rounds produced these TCR beta libraries. The two initial PCR rounds, roughly 11 cycles each, used TRBV1-TRBV30 forward and C-beta reverse primers. MiXCR, applied by TCRdb to the multiplex PCR reads, yields one record per CDR3 protein. The sample holds approximately 110,000 distinct CDR3 sequences, 60% to 75% seen once.

The chain has TRBV5-1 and TRBJ2-1, with D tentatively TRBD1 (5 bases). The clonotype was recovered from a woman in her sixties with primary liver carcinoma and hepatitis B virus infection. The sequenced sample consisted of liver tumor tissue from sampling region 3. Regarding subset: tumor region T3, left-lateral pole. The CDR3 DNA follows: TGCGCCAGCAGCCCAACAGGAACCCCCTACAATGAGCAGTTCTTC. This translates into CASSPTGTPYNEQFF.